This T cell receptor (beta chain) was identified in a study of T cell changes during pregnancy in multiple sclerosis (dated by TCRdb to between 2019 and 2020). A note on the overall study: Changes in the T cell repertoire over the course of pregnancy were examined in this study in women with multiple sclerosis.

The protocol used for the library was the immunoSEQ multiplex PCR assay. The table was pulled from immuneACCESS by TCRdb, which kept in-frame rearrangements only. Such tables lose some clones; where checked, under half of the loss comes from unresolved V genes, and the rest has no known cause. The sample table contains about 54,000 clones; only one count was recorded for more than 80% of them. The top ten constitute around 0.58% of the sample. As concerns this clone: Its antigen is currently not known. Base-call qualities are not available, and no considerably larger clone is one nucleotide away.

From the germline V gene, CDR1 is MDHEN and CDR2 is SYDVKM. Its CDR3 holds 18 amino acids, cysteine through phenylalanine. The sequence is cut down to CDR3 DNA, 54 bases in frame from base 1. V has 4 bases trimmed and J has 0 bases trimmed; junction bases matching no gene number 8. Sample: CD4+ T cells from peripheral blood mononuclear cells, taken in the first trimester of pregnancy. The chain is made from TRBV28 and TRBJ1-6; TRBD1 lines up with 8 middle nucleotides. The source of this sequence is a female donor with multiple sclerosis, enrolled in a pregnancy study. The DNA reads as follows: TGTGCCAGCAGTTATGCCAGGGGGCTCGGCTCCTATAATTCACCCCTCCACTTT. This gives the protein CASSYARGLGSYNSPLHF.